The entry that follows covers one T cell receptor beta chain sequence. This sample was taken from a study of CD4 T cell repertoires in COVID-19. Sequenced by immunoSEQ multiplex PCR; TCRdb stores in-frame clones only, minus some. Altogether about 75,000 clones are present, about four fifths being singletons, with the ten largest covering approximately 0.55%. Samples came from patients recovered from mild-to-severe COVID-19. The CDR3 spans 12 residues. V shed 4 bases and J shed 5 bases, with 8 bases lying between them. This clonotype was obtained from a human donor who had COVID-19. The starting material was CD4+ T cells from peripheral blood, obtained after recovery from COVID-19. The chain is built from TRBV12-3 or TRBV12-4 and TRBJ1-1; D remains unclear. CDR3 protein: CASSYGETEAFF. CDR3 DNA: TGTGCCAGCAGTTACGGGGAAACTGAAGCTTTCTTT.